Described below is a single T cell receptor (beta chain) sequence and its context. The data derive from a study of blood T cell repertoires in COVID-19. Looking at the study overall: The United States, Italy and Spain supplied acute and convalescent COVID-19 samples. In each case, the material was cDNA or gDNA derived from T cells, B-cell-depleted T cells, or PBMCs.

In the authors' workflow: Reference gene primer amplification gave nucleated cell count estimates. Some clones are missing from TCRdb's copy, which holds only in-frame ones; the method was immunoSEQ multiplex PCR. V and J calls and clone size are given by that table; D and trimming were obtained from the DNA. Here the sample spans approximately 300,000 clones, over 70% being singletons. Germline V CDR1 and CDR2: LGHNT, FRNRAP. The ends were cut back, 2 bases at V and 0 bases at J, with 19 bases in the middle. The CDR3 extends over 19 amino acids. Sequenced input: peripheral blood. This clonotype originated in a woman between 50 and 59 years old with acute or convalescent COVID-19. The genes are TRBV12-5 and TRBJ1-4; D ambiguous. The CDR3: CASGLIGLTKIATNEKLFF. CDR3 sequence (DNA): TGTGCTAGTGGTTTGATTGGACTTACGAAGATTGCAACTAATGAAAAACTGTTTTTT. Supplemented by reference TRBV12-5 and TRBJ1-4, the full variable domain reads DARVTQTPRHKVTEMGQEVTMRCQPILGHNTVFWYRQTMMQGLELLAYFRNRAPLDDSGMPKDRFSAEMPDATLATLKIQPSEPRDSAVYFCASGLIGLTKIATNEKLFFGSGTQLSVL.